A single sample gave rise to the 23 T cell receptor beta chains below, sequenced in a study of blood T cell repertoires in COVID-19. Clones were read by immunoSEQ multiplex PCR, and TCRdb kept only the in-frame ones, dropping some. The sample includes some 90,000 clones, 89% seen only once; the top ten take about 5.2%. Sequencing was performed on peripheral blood. The receptors stem from an elderly woman with active COVID-19.

This sequence joins TRBV6-5 and TRBJ1-2; no reliable D call. CDR1 MNHEY and CDR2 SVGAGI come from the germline V gene. The CDR3 length is 13 residues. V was cut by 4 bases and J by 6 bases, with 12 bases left in between. The CDR3 DNA is TGTGCCAGCAGTTTCGCCCGAAGCAATGGCTACACCTTC. It codes for CASSFARSNGYTF.

The chain joins TRBV4-1 to TRBJ2-1; 13 positions agree with TRBD2. Germline CDR1 reads MGHRA; CDR2 reads YSYEKL. The length of the CDR3 is 15 residues. After removal of 4 bases from V and 6 bases from J, the junction contained 3 bases not matched to a gene. The CDR3: CASSRGLAGINEQFF. In nucleotides, the CDR3 is TGCGCCAGCAGCCGGGGACTAGCGGGGATCAATGAGCAGTTCTTC.

This chain connects TRBV6-6 to TRBJ1-1; TRBD1 might be the D (6 bases). Trimming stripped 11 bases from V and 3 bases from J, with 19 bases between. This CDR3 has 14 amino acids. Germline V gene lookup returns CDR1 MNHNY and CDR2 SVGAGI (reference sequence). The CDR3 is CAVRHGTSDTEAFF. The DNA for the CDR3 is TGTGCCGTTCGACACGGGACATCCGACACTGAAGCTTTCTTT.

In DNA, the CDR3 is TGCAGCGTTTCGGGACAACCGGGGAGTGACAAAAACATTCAGTACTTC. Its translation is CSVSGQPGSDKNIQYF. This sequence joins TRBV29-1 and TRBJ2-4; D perhaps matches TRBD1 (6 bases). The CDR3 has 16 residues. Per the germline V gene, CDR1 is SQVTM and CDR2 is ANQGSEA. Trimming cost V 5 bases and J 3 bases, with 20 bases left between them. The full variable domain, its missing parts supplied by reference TRBV29-1 and TRBJ2-4, is SAVISQKPSRDICQRGTSLTIQCQVDSQVTMMFWYRQQPGQSLTLIATANQGSEATYESGFVIDKFPISRPNLTFSTLTVSNMSPEDSSIYLCSVSGQPGSDKNIQYFGAGTRLSVL.

The V gene is TRBV6-5, the J gene TRBJ1-2, with unresolved D. CDR3 length: 14 amino acids. From germline, CDR1 is MNHEY and CDR2 SVGAGI. V gave up 0 bases and J gave up 5 bases, with 10 bases separating them. The CDR3 region is CASSYSGGPYGYTF. DNA for the CDR3: TGTGCCAGCAGTTACTCGGGAGGGCCGTATGGCTACACCTTC.

This clone has just a few counts. The genes are TRBV29-1 and TRBJ2-3, with D possibly matching TRBD1 (5 bases). Looked up from germline, CDR1 is SQVTM and CDR2 is ANQGSEA. With 4 bases removed from V and 2 bases from J, the gap between germline ends came to 7 bases. This CDR3 has 12 residues. In DNA form, the CDR3 reads TGCAGCGTTGCCAGGGACACAGATACGCAGTATTTT. It codes for CSVARDTDTQYF.

This chain joins TRBV5-1 and TRBJ2-1; the match to TRBD2 covers 9 bases. Germline CDR1 reads SGHRS; CDR2 reads YFSETQ. V was pared by 3 bases and J by 3 bases, with 7 bases of the junction left unmatched. The CDR3 extends over 16 amino acids. The CDR3 region is CASSYPRLAVYNEQFF. The CDR3 nucleotides read TGCGCCAGCAGCTACCCCCGACTAGCGGTCTACAATGAGCAGTTCTTC.

The chain is built from TRBV18 and TRBJ2-2, with a possible D match to TRBD1 (5 bases). Per germline, CDR1 KGHSH and CDR2 LQKENI. Deletions cut 2 bases from V and 0 bases from J, with 13 bases between. CDR3 size: 17 residues. The CDR3 DNA reads as TGTGCCAGCTCACCATACGGGTTAGGGGCGAACACCGGGGAGCTGTTTTTT. This gives the protein CASSPYGLGANTGELFF. The full variable domain, its missing parts supplied by reference TRBV18 and TRBJ2-2, is NAGVMQNPRHLVRRRGQEARLRCSPMKGHSHVYWYRQLPEEGLKFMVYLQKENIIDESGMPKERFSAEFPKEGPSILRIQQVVRGDSAAYFCASSPYGLGANTGELFFGEGSRLTVL.

The chain carries TRBV15 and TRBJ1-1; a weak D match, TRBD1 (6 bases). This CDR3 is built from 14 residues. Trimming shortened V by 1 base and J by 1 base, and 7 bases separated the two germline ends. Germline assignment: CDR1 LNHNV and CDR2 YYDKDF (reference sequence). CDR3 protein: CATSRVGGNTEAFF. DNA for the CDR3: TGTGCCACCAGCAGAGTAGGGGGGAACACTGAAGCTTTCTTT.

This chain uses TRBV15 with TRBJ2-5; TRBD1 aligns across 8 bases. With V trimmed by 2 bases and J by 5 bases, 4 bases remained unmatched. The CDR3 loop spans 14 amino acids. Germline values: CDR1 LNHNV, CDR2 YYDKDF (reference sequence). CDR3 coding DNA: TGTGCCACCAGCAGAACCCACAGGGGGGAGACCCAGTACTTC. It is translated as CATSRTHRGETQYF.

In DNA, the CDR3 is TGTGCCAGCAGTGAATTTGACTCGAACTACGAGCAGTACTTC. Its protein product is CASSEFDSNYEQYF. The chain uses TRBV25-1 and TRBJ2-7, with D unresolved. CDR3 length: 14 residues. Trimming removed 1 base from V and 3 bases from J, with 10 bases in between. Germline CDR1 reads MGHDK; CDR2 reads SYGVNS.

The V call is TRBV7-9, the J call TRBJ1-6, with D hard to call. The CDR3 is 14 amino acids. The germline V gene encodes CDR1 SEHNR and CDR2 FQNEAQ (reference sequence). V gave up 5 bases and J gave up 5 bases, with 10 bases separating them. CDR3 in DNA: TGTGCCAGCAGCCCGCACTCGGATAATTCACCCCTCCACTTT. This gives the protein CASSPHSDNSPLHF. The whole variable domain, filled in from reference TRBV7-9 and TRBJ1-6, reads DTGVSQNPRHKITKRGQNVTFRCDPISEHNRLYWYRQTLGQGPEFLTYFQNEAQLEKSRLLSDRFSAERPKGSFSTLEIQRTEQGDSAMYLCASSPHSDNSPLHFGNGTRLTVT.

J is TRBJ1-2 and V is TRBV24-1; D is ambiguous. Germline lookup yields CDR1 KGHDR and CDR2 SFDVKD. Trimming pared 0 bases from V and 2 bases from J, leaving 3 bases between. CDR3 length equals 13 residues. CDR3 protein: CATSDLQNYGYTF. CDR3 in DNA: TGTGCCACCAGTGATTTGCAAAACTATGGCTACACCTTC.

The V call is TRBV7-3, the J call TRBJ1-1, with D perhaps TRBD1 (5 bases). Germline V gives CDR1 SGHTA, CDR2 FQGTGA. The ends were cut back, 5 bases at V and 11 bases at J, with 18 bases in the middle. CDR3 length: 13 amino acids. Here the CDR3 DNA reads TGTGCCAGCAGCCCTGGGGCCACGCCGGGCGCTTTCTTT. Protein sequence: CASSPGATPGAFF.

The chain employs TRBV19 and TRBJ2-2, with 9 bases that match TRBD2. Germline trimming cut 5 bases from V and 5 bases from J; bases unmatched to any gene: 9. The CDR3 extends over 16 amino acids. Per germline, CDR1 LNHDA and CDR2 SQIVND (reference sequence). CDR3: CASSSLSGRRTGELFF. As DNA, the CDR3 is TGTGCCAGTAGTTCTCTTAGCGGGAGAAGAACCGGGGAGCTGTTTTTT. The whole variable domain, filled in from reference TRBV19 and TRBJ2-2, reads DGGITQSPKYLFRKEGQNVTLSCEQNLNHDAMYWYRQDPGQGLRLIYYSQIVNDFQKGDIAEGYSVSREKKESFPLTVTSAQKNPTAFYLCASSSLSGRRTGELFFGEGSRLTVL.

This chain uses TRBV11-1 with TRBJ1-1, with 7 bases lining up with TRBD1. Germline trimming cut 6 bases from V and 5 bases from J; bases unmatched to any gene: 9. This CDR3 comprises 14 residues. Per the germline V gene, CDR1 is SGHAT and CDR2 is FQDESV (reference sequence). CDR3 loop: CASSLPGQTTEAFF. The CDR3 nucleotides read TGTGCCAGCAGTCTACCGGGACAGACGACTGAAGCTTTCTTT.

This rearrangement joins TRBV7-8 to TRBJ1-5; 8 positions agree with TRBD1. The CDR3 runs to 13 residues. Germline CDR1 is SGHVS and CDR2 is FQNEAQ. Trimming took 5 bases from V and 7 from J; bases not matched to a gene: 4. The CDR3 nucleotides read TGTGCCAGCAGCCAGGACAGGGACCAGCCCCAGCATTTT. Its protein is CASSQDRDQPQHF.

V and J are TRBV7-3 and TRBJ1-2; no clear D. In germline, CDR1 is SGHTA, CDR2 FQGTGA. V was shortened by 3 bases and J by 7 bases, with 12 bases between the two germline ends. The CDR3 contains 13 residues. CDR3 sequence: CASSLVGGSGYTF. CDR3 sequence (DNA): TGTGCCAGCAGCTTGGTGGGCGGGAGTGGCTACACCTTC.

V and J are TRBV6-2 or TRBV6-3 and TRBJ2-1; no reliable D call. V lost 3 bases, J lost 2 bases, and 5 bases lay in between. The length of the CDR3 is 13 residues. CDR1 and CDR2 (germline): MNHEY, SVGEGT. CDR3 protein: CASSYQAYNEQFF. The CDR3 DNA is TGTGCCAGCAGTTATCAGGCCTACAATGAGCAGTTCTTC.

The rearrangement uses TRBV6-6 and TRBJ2-1; weak D call: TRBD2 (5 bases). The germline gives CDR1 MNHNY, CDR2 SVGAGI (reference sequence). The CDR3 runs 12 residues. With 6 bases removed from V and 5 bases from J, the gap between germline ends came to 8 bases. In DNA form, the CDR3 reads TGTGCCAGCAGCCCGGGAAACAATGAGCAGTTCTTC. Translated, it gives CASSPGNNEQFF.

The chain combines TRBV5-6 with TRBJ1-2; no definite D call. Per germline, CDR1 SGHDT and CDR2 YYEEEE. The CDR3 is 12 amino acids. V lost 8 bases to trimming and J lost 7 bases, with 15 bases between them. DNA for the CDR3: TGTGCCAGTGGGTCTTCCCGGGGTGGCTACACCTTC. Protein sequence: CASGSSRGGYTF.

The V gene is TRBV7-2, the J gene TRBJ2-7, with 10 bases that match TRBD2. This CDR3 has 16 amino acids. CDR1 and CDR2 from the germline V gene are SGHTA and FQGNSA. V gave up 1 base and J gave up 3 bases; unmatched junction bases: 6. CDR3 DNA sequence: TGTGCCAGCAGCTTAGTGGCTAGCGGGAGTCACTACGAGCAGTACTTC. Translating gives CASSLVASGSHYEQYF.

The chain uses TRBV7-2 and TRBJ2-3; D possibly corresponds to TRBD2 (6 bases). This CDR3 spans 15 amino acids. The V and J ends lost 5 bases and 1 base respectively, with 13 bases between them. Germline CDR1 and CDR2: SGHTA and FQGNSA. The CDR3 loop reads CASSREVAGTDTQYF. The CDR3 nucleotides are TGTGCCAGCAGCCGGGAAGTAGCGGGCACAGATACGCAGTATTTT.